This T cell receptor (beta chain) is drawn from a study of blood T cell repertoires in COVID-19. About the research overall: From the United States, Italy and Spain came samples of acute and convalescent COVID-19. From T cells, B-cell-depleted T cells, or PBMCs came the material, which was cDNA or gDNA.

Patients from Seattle were sampled longitudinally, starting during active infection. The assay was immunoSEQ multiplex PCR, and TCRdb's table has in-frame clones only and misses some. The sample lists hundreds of thousands of clones, roughly 87% occurring once. The germline V and J ends were trimmed by 5 bases and 10 bases, with 21 bases remaining between them. The CDR3 runs 16 residues. Germline V gene sequence: CDR1 SGHTA, CDR2 FQGNSA. V and J are TRBV7-2 and TRBJ1-6; maybe TRBD1 (6 bases). Source material: peripheral blood. The sequence came from a man younger than 35 with COVID-19, enrolled during active disease. CDR3 bases: TGTGCCAGCAGCCCCTACCCCACAGGGCAAAGCTCACCCCTCCACTTT. This codes for CASSPYPTGQSSPLHF.